This TCR beta chain was profiled in a study of Tregs in tolerant kidney transplant recipients. The repertoire was sequenced with immunoSEQ multiplex PCR; TCRdb's copy has only in-frame clones and lacks some. This sample has about 240,000 clones, with about 86% found just once. This clone was counted a single time. Looked up from germline, CDR1 is PRHDT and CDR2 is FYEKMQ (reference sequence). Trimming at V came to 5 bases and at J to 4 bases, leaving 14 bases not matched to a gene. This CDR3 contains 17 residues. This rearrangement joins TRBV13 to TRBJ2-5; 9 nucleotides agree with TRBD2. The receptor was isolated from a human donor in good health. Sample: CD4+ T cells from blood. For the CDR3, the DNA is TGTGCCAGCAGCCCTCCGGGGAGAGCGGGGGGTCCAGAGACCCAGTACTTC. Translated, it gives CASSPPGRAGGPETQYF.